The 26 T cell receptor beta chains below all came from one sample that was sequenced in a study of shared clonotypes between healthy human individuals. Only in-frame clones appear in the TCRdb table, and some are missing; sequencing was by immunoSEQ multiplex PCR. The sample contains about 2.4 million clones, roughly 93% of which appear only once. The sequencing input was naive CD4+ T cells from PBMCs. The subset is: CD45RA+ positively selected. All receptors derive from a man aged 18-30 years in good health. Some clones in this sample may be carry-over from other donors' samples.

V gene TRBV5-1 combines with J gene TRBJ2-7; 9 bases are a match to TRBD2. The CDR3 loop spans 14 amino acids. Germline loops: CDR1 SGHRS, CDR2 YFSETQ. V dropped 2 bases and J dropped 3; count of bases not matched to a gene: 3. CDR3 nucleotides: TGCGCCAGCAGCTTTAGCGGGGGTTTCTACGAGCAGTACTTC. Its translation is CASSFSGGFYEQYF.

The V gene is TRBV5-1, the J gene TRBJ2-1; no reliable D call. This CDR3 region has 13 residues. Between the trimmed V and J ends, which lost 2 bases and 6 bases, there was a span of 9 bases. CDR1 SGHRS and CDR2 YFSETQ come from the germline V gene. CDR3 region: CASSFRIGNEQFF. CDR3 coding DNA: TGCGCCAGCAGCTTCCGAATCGGCAATGAGCAGTTCTTC.

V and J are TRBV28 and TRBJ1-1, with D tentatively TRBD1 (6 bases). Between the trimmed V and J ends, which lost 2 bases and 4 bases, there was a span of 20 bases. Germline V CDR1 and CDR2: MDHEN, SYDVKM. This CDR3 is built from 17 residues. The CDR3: CASSLGGRARIFTEAFF. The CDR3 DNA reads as TGTGCCAGCAGTTTAGGGGGCCGGGCCCGGATTTTCACTGAAGCTTTCTTT.

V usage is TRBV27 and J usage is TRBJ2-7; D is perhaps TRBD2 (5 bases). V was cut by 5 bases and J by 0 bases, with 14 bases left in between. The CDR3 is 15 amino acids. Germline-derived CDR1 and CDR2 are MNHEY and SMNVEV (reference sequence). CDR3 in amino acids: CASSPTDYGSYEQYF. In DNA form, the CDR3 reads TGTGCCAGCAGTCCTACAGACTACGGCTCCTACGAGCAGTACTTC.

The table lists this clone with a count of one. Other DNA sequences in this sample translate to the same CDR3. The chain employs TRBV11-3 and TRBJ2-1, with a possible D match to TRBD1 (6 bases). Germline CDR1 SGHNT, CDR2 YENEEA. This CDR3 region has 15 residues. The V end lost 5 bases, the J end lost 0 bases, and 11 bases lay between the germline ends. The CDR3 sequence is CASSPRQASYNEQFF. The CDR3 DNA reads TGTGCCAGCAGCCCGCGACAGGCCTCCTACAATGAGCAGTTCTTC.

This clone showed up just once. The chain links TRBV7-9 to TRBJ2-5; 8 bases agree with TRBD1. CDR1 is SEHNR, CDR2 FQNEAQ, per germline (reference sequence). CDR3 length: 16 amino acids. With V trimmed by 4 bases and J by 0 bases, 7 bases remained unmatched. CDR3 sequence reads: CASSSAGQVYQETQYF. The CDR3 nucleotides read TGTGCCAGCAGCTCCGCGGGACAGGTATACCAAGAGACCCAGTACTTC.

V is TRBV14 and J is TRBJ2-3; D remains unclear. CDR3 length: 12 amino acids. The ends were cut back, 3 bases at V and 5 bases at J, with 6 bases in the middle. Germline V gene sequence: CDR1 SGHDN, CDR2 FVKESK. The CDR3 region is CASSHRLDTQYF. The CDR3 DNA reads TGTGCCAGCAGCCACCGTCTAGATACGCAGTATTTT.

The chain's CDR3 is CASSLGSLNTEAFF. CDR3 nucleotide sequence: TGTGCCAGCAGCCTAGGGTCCTTGAACACTGAAGCTTTCTTT. This chain links TRBV5-5 with TRBJ1-1; D call uncertain. The CDR3 extends over 14 amino acids. V lost 4 bases, J lost 0 bases, and 10 bases lay in between. From germline, CDR1 is SGHKS and CDR2 YYEKEE (reference sequence).

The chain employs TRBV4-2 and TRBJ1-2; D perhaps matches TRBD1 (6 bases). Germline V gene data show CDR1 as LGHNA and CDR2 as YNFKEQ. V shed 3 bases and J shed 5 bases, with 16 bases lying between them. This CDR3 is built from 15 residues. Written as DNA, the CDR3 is TGTGCCAGCAGCCATGAGGGGAGGGGGGCATATGGCTACACCTTC. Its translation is CASSHEGRGAYGYTF.

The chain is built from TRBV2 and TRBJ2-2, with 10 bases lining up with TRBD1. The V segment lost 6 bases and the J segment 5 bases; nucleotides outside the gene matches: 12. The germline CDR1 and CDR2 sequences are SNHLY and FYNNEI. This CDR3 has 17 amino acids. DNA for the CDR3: TGTGCCAGCAGCGACCGGACAGGGGGATCAAGGACCGGGGAGCTGTTTTTT. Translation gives CASSDRTGGSRTGELFF.

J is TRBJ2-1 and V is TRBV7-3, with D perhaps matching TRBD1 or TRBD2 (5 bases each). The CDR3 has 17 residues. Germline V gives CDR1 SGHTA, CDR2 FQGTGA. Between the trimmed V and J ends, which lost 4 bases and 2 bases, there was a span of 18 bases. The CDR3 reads CASSSFEGRSPYNEQFF. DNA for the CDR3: TGTGCCAGCAGCTCCTTTGAGGGGAGAAGCCCCTACAATGAGCAGTTCTTC.

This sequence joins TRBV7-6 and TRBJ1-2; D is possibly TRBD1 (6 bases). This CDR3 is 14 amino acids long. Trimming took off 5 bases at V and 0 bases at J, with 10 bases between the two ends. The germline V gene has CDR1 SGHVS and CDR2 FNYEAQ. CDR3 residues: CASSAGQTNYGYTF. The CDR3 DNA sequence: TGTGCCAGCAGCGCCGGACAGACTAACTATGGCTACACCTTC. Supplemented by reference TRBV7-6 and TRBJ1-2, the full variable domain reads GAGVSQSPRYKVTKRGQDVALRCDPISGHVSLYWYRQALGQGPEFLTYFNYEAQQDKSGLPNDRFSAERPEGSISTLTIQRTEQRDSAMYRCASSAGQTNYGYTFGSGTRLTVV.

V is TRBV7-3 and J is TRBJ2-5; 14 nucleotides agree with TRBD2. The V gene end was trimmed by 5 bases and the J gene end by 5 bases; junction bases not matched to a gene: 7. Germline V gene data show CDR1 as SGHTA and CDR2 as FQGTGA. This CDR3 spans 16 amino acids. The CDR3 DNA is TGTGCCAGCAGCCGCGGGACTAGCGGGAGTGGGGAGACCCAGTACTTC. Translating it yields CASSRGTSGSGETQYF. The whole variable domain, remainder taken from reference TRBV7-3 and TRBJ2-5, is GAGVSQTPSNKVTEKGKYVELRCDPISGHTALYWYRQSLGQGPEFLIYFQGTGAADDSGLPNDRFFAVRPEGSVSTLKIQRTERGDSAVYLCASSRGTSGSGETQYFGPGTRLLVL.

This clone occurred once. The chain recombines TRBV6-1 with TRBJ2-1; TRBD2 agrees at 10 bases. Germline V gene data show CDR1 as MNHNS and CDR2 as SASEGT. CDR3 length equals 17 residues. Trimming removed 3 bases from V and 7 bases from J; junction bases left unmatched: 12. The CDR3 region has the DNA TGTGCCAGCAGTGAGGGGAGCGGGAGGGTGGGAGAGAATGAGCAGTTCTTC. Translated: CASSEGSGRVGENEQFF.

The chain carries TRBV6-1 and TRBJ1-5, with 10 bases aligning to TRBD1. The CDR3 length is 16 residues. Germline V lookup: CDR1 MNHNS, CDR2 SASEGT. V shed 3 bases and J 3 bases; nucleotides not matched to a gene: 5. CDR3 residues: CASSETGQGVNQPQHF. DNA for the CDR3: TGTGCCAGCAGTGAGACCGGACAGGGGGTCAATCAGCCCCAGCATTTT.

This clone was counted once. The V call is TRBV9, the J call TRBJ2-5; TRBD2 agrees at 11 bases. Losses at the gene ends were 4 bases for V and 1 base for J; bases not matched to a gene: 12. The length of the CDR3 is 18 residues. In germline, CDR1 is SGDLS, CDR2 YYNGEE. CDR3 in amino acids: CASSNPTRLAGSQETQYF. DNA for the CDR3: TGTGCCAGCAGCAACCCGACTAGACTAGCGGGATCCCAAGAGACCCAGTACTTC.

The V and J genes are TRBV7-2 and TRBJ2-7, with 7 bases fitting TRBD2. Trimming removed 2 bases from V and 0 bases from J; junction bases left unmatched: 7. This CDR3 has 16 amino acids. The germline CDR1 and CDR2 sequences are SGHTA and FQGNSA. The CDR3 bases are TGTGCCAGCAGCTTAACTCCACTAGCGTCCTCCTACGAGCAGTACTTC. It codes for CASSLTPLASSYEQYF.

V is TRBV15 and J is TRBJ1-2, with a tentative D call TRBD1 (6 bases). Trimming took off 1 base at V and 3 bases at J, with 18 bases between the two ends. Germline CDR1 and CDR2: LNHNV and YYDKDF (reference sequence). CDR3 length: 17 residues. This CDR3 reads CATSRGAGGGIDYGYTF. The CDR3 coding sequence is TGTGCCACCAGCAGAGGAGCGGGGGGCGGAATTGACTATGGCTACACCTTC. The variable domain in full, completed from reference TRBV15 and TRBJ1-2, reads DAMVIQNPRYQVTQFGKPVTLSCSQTLNHNVMYWYQQKSSQAPKLLFHYYDKDFNNEADTPDNFQSRRPNTSFCFLDIRSPGLGDTAMYLCATSRGAGGGIDYGYTFGSGTRLTVV.

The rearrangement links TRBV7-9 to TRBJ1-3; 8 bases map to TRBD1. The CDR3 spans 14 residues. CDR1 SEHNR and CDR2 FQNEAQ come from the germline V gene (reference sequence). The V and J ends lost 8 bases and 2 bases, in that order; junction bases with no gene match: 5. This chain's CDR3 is CASSRDRTGNTIYF. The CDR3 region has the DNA TGTGCCAGCTCGAGGGACAGGACTGGAAACACCATATATTTT.

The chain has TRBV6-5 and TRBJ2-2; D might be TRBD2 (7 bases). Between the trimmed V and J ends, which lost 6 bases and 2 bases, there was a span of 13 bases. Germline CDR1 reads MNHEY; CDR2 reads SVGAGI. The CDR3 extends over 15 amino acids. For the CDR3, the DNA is TGTGCCAGCAGCACTAGGGGGGGAAACACCGGGGAGCTGTTTTTT. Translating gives CASSTRGGNTGELFF.

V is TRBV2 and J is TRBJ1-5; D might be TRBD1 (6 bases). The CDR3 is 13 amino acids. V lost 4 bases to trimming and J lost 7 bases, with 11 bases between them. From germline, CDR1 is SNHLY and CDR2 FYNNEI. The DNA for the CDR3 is TGTGCCAGCAGTGGCAGGGGTGGCCAGCCCCAGCATTTT. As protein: CASSGRGGQPQHF.

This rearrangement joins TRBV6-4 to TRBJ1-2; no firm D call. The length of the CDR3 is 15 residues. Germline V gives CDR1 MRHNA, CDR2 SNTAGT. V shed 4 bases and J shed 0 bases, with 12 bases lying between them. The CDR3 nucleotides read TGTGCCAGCAGTGTAGGCGTCGGGCCTAACTATGGCTACACCTTC. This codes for CASSVGVGPNYGYTF.

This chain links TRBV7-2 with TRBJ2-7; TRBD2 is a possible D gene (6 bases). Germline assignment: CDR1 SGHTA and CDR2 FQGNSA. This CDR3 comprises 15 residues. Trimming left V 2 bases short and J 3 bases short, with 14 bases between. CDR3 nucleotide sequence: TGTGCCAGCAGCTTACTGGCTAGCGTCAACTACGAGCAGTACTTC. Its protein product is CASSLLASVNYEQYF.

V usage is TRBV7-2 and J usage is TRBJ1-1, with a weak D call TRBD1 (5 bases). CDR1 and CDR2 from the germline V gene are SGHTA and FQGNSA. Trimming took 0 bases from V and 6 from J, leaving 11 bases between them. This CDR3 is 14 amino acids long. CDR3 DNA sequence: TGTGCCAGCAGCTTAGCCGGGGCCGTTCCTGAAGCTTTCTTT. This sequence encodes CASSLAGAVPEAFF.

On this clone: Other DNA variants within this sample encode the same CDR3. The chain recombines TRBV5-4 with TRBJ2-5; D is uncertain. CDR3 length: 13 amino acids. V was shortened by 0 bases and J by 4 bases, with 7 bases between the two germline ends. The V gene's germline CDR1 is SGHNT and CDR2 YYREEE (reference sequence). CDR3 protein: CASSLGQPETQYF. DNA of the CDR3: TGTGCCAGCAGCTTGGGCCAACCAGAGACCCAGTACTTC.

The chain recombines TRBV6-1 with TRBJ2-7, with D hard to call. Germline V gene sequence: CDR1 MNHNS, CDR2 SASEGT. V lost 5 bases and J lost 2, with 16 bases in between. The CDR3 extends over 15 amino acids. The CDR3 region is CASSRVSPATYEQYF. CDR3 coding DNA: TGTGCCAGCAGTAGGGTTAGCCCGGCGACCTACGAGCAGTACTTC.